The 23 T cell receptor beta chains reported below all come from one sample, sequenced in a study of regulatory T cells in long-lasting Graves disease (dated by TCRdb to the early 2020s). Libraries were built with multiplex PCR. The sequencer was an Illumina HiSeq 4000. TCR beta libraries were built with iRepertoire HTBI primers and Arm-PCR amplification of CDR3 regions. TCRdb reworked the public reads: Q25 trimming with fastp, MiXCR clone assembly, productive beta chains retained. Merged by CDR3 protein, the rows form single entries marked with the most common genes and DNA. This sample is represented by 450,000 or so distinct CDR3 sequences; roughly 20% of them were singletons. The ten biggest clones cover 7% to 10% of the sample. The time point label corresponds to: persistent/refractory GD, antithyroid drugs over 5 years with positive TRAb. For both TCR sequencing and RNA sequencing, RNA was extracted from PBMCs in TRIzol.

Sequenced here: peripheral blood mononuclear cells (PBMCs), sampled when the disease was refractory, from a patient treated with antithyroid drugs. These receptor sequences come from a female donor with Graves disease.

The sample holds many counts of this clonotype. J is TRBJ1-1 and V is TRBV12-3 or TRBV12-4; D gene unclear. The V and J ends lost 3 bases and 2 bases respectively, with 4 bases between them. CDR3 length equals 12 residues. CDR3 sequence (DNA): TGTGCCAGCAGTTTTGCTAACACTGAAGCTTTCTTT. Translated: CASSFANTEAFF.

About this clonotype itself: A junction end diverges from the germline sequence, so it may reflect a read error. The V and J genes are TRBV5-1 and TRBJ2-7; 8 bases are a match to TRBD2. Germline-derived CDR1 and CDR2 are SGHRS and YFSETQ. This CDR3 is 15 amino acids long. The DNA for the CDR3 is TGCGCCAGCAGTTCACAGCGGGAGAGCTCCTACGAGCGGTACTTC. The encoded protein is CASSSQRESSYERYF.

CDR3 amino acids: CASSLSRTSGSEQYF. The CDR3, as DNA: TGCGCCAGCAGCTTGTCTCGGACTAGCGGGAGTGAGCAGTACTTC. The chain employs TRBV5-1 and TRBJ2-7; TRBD2 agrees at 13 bases. Losses at the gene ends were 1 base for V and 7 bases for J; bases not matched to a gene: 5. CDR3 size: 15 residues. Germline loops: CDR1 SGHRS, CDR2 YFSETQ.

This clonotype has at least ten counts. In DNA form, the CDR3 reads TGTGCCAGCACCCCAGGGGTGGGCACCGGGGAGCTGTTTTTT. Residues: CASTPGVGTGELFF. The chain is built from TRBV27 and TRBJ2-2; tentatively, D is TRBD1 (6 bases). The germline CDR1 and CDR2 sequences are MNHEY and SMNVEV (reference sequence). There are 14 residues in the CDR3. V lost 7 bases and J lost 4, with 13 bases in between.

Concerning this clonotype: A far larger clone lies a single base away; this is likely a read error. The rearrangement links TRBV6-1 to TRBJ2-7; 12 positions agree with TRBD2. The CDR3 is made up of 15 amino acids. Germline values: CDR1 MNHNS, CDR2 SASEGT. In DNA form, the CDR3 reads TGTGCCAGCAGCCCCCGACTAGCGGGAGTCTACGGGCAGTACTTC. This sequence encodes CASSPRLAGVYGQYF.

Only a few counts were recorded for this clonotype. This rearrangement joins TRBV19 to TRBJ1-1; D remains ambiguous. CDR1 LNHDA and CDR2 SQIVND come from the germline V gene (reference sequence). Trimming took 10 bases from V and 2 from J, leaving 11 bases between them. This CDR3 comprises 12 residues. In DNA, the CDR3 is TGTGCCACCTCCCTTTCCAACACTGAAGCTTTCTTT. Its translation: CATSLSNTEAFF.

The chain links TRBV15 to TRBJ2-2; no clear D gene. The CDR3 loop spans 16 amino acids. Germline V lookup: CDR1 LNHNV, CDR2 YYDKDF (reference sequence). Trimming pared 0 bases from V and 1 base from J, leaving 9 bases between. The CDR3 region is CATSRDPAWNTGELFF. Here the CDR3 DNA reads TGTGCCACCAGCAGAGATCCAGCTTGGAACACCGGGGAGCTGTTTTTT.

This clonotype was detected only a few times. V and J are TRBV29-1 and TRBJ2-2; D uncertain. The CDR3 has 15 amino acids. V shed 1 base and J shed 4 bases, with 13 bases lying between them. The V gene's germline CDR1 is SQVTM and CDR2 ANQGSEA. CDR3: CSVEGSAHLTGELFF. DNA of the CDR3: TGCAGCGTTGAAGGGTCGGCCCACCTCACCGGGGAGCTGTTTTTT.

Only one count was recorded for this clonotype. A far larger clone is one nucleotide away, so this likely arose from a read error. The chain's CDR3 is CASSPNSGPNEKPFF. CDR3 DNA: TGTGCCAGCAGTCCGAACTCAGGGCCCAATGAAAAACCGTTTTTT. The chain uses TRBV12-3 or TRBV12-4 and TRBJ1-4; the D gene is possibly TRBD1 (5 bases). CDR3 length equals 15 residues.

The sample holds one count of this clonotype. The chain couples TRBV7-9 to TRBJ1-1; no reliable D call. Trimming removed 5 bases from V and 8 bases from J, with 15 bases in between. CDR1 SEHNR and CDR2 FQNEAQ come from the germline V gene (reference sequence). The CDR3 covers 13 residues. CDR3 residues: CASSHRAPIEAFF. The CDR3 DNA sequence: TGTGCCAGCAGCCATCGGGCCCCCATAGAAGCTTTCTTT.

This clonotype was counted a few times. The rearrangement uses TRBV29-1 and TRBJ2-7; TRBD2 is a possible D gene (5 bases). V lost 1 base to trimming and J lost 2 bases, with 12 bases between them. CDR1 is SQVTM and CDR2 is ANQGSEA in the germline V gene. The CDR3 length is 14 residues. CDR3 loop: CSVEAGTEPYEQYF. The CDR3 DNA follows: TGCAGCGTTGAAGCGGGAACAGAGCCCTACGAGCAGTACTTC.

This clonotype was counted between two and nine times. The junction differs from germline at one of its ends, possibly a read error. The chain couples TRBV7-2 to TRBJ2-7, with D perhaps TRBD2 (6 bases). Germline V gene data show CDR1 as SGHTA and CDR2 as FQGNSA. This CDR3 contains 16 residues. Written as DNA, the CDR3 is TGTGCCAGCAGATTAGGGGCGGGAAGTCAGGTCTACGAGCAGTACTTC. This codes for CASRLGAGSQVYEQYF.

This clonotype was counted ten times or more. V gene TRBV10-3 combines with J gene TRBJ1-1; D may be TRBD1 (5 bases). Trimming stripped 0 bases from V and 11 bases from J, with 13 bases between. Germline V lookup: CDR1 ENHRY, CDR2 SYGVKD. This CDR3 has 13 amino acids. As DNA, the CDR3 is TGTGCCATCAGTGAGTCCCCTCAGGGACGGGCTTTCTTT. Its translation: CAISESPQGRAFF.

This clonotype was detected ten times or more. DNA for the CDR3: TGTGCCAGCAGTTTAACAGGAGGACAGCCCCAGCATTTT. Translating it yields CASSLTGGQPQHF. The chain links TRBV28 to TRBJ1-5, with D perhaps matching TRBD1 (5 bases). V lost 2 bases and J 7 bases, leaving 9 bases between the germline ends. This CDR3 has 13 residues. Germline V gives CDR1 MDHEN, CDR2 SYDVKM.

V usage is TRBV6-5 and J usage is TRBJ2-7, with D possibly TRBD1 on 7 matching bases. Looked up from germline, CDR1 is MNHEY and CDR2 is SVGAGI. Between the trimmed V and J ends, which lost 0 bases and 0 bases, there was a span of 24 bases. The CDR3 has 20 residues. For the CDR3, the DNA is TGTGCCAGCAGTTACTCGTGGGGGACGGTTGGAGGGACAGTCTCCTACGAGCAGTACTTC. Translation: CASSYSWGTVGGTVSYEQYF.

This clonotype showed up many times. V and J are TRBV7-9 and TRBJ1-1, with D tentatively TRBD1 (6 bases). Trimming left V 1 base short and J 0 bases short, with 9 bases between. This CDR3 has 15 amino acids. Per germline, CDR1 SEHNR and CDR2 FQNEAQ (reference sequence). The CDR3 loop is CASSLDQGMNTEAFF. The CDR3 region has the DNA TGTGCCAGCAGCTTAGACCAGGGGATGAACACTGAAGCTTTCTTT.

The V call is TRBV29-1, the J call TRBJ2-5, with 8 bases fitting TRBD1. Germline V CDR1 and CDR2: SQVTM, ANQGSEA. The junction had 6 bases not matched to a gene; V was cut back by 7 bases and J by 5 bases. The CDR3 runs 12 residues. CDR3 DNA: TGCAGCGAATTACAGGGGGTTGAGACCCAGTACTTC. Translated: CSELQGVETQYF.

This clonotype has a count of ten or more. The rearrangement joins TRBV11-2 to TRBJ2-7, with TRBD1 identical over 8 bases. The CDR3 loop spans 15 amino acids. V lost 6 bases, J lost 2 bases, and 9 bases stayed unmatched. Germline CDR1 and CDR2: SGHAT and FQNNGV. CDR3 coding DNA: TGTGCCAGCAGAAAACCAGGGGGCGAAACCTACGAGCAGTACTTC. It codes for CASRKPGGETYEQYF. Full variable domain (remainder filled in from reference TRBV11-2 and TRBJ2-7): EAGVAQSPRYKIIEKRQSVAFWCNPISGHATLYWYQQILGQGPKLLIQFQNNGVVDDSQLPKDRFSAERLKGVDSTLKIQPAKLEDSAVYLCASRKPGGETYEQYFGPGTRLTVT.

The genes are TRBV12-3 or TRBV12-4 and TRBJ1-1, with TRBD1 matching 10 bases. Germline trimming cut 7 bases from V and 7 bases from J; bases unmatched to any gene: 6. The CDR3 runs to 13 residues. CDR3 sequence (DNA): TGTGCCAGCACTGTGGACAGGGGGGTTGAAGCTTTCTTT. Protein: CASTVDRGVEAFF.

Only a few counts were recorded for this clonotype. The chain joins TRBV19 to TRBJ2-1; 11 bases are shared with TRBD1. This CDR3 has 16 residues. Trimming removed 4 bases from V and 4 bases from J; junction bases left unmatched: 6. Germline V gene data show CDR1 as LNHDA and CDR2 as SQIVND (reference sequence). CDR3 in DNA: TGTGCCAGTAGTACACAGGACAGGGGGCATTACAATGAGCAGTTCTTC. This codes for CASSTQDRGHYNEQFF.

The chain employs TRBV28 and TRBJ2-1; TRBD2 matches 9 bases. CDR1 is MDHEN, CDR2 SYDVKM, per germline. V was clipped by 3 bases and J by 5 bases; unmatched bases: 14. CDR3 size: 18 residues. The CDR3 is CASSLTSGLSPLNNEQFF. CDR3 nucleotides: TGTGCCAGCAGTTTGACTAGCGGTCTGAGCCCCTTAAACAATGAGCAGTTCTTC.

This clonotype appeared a few times. The V call is TRBV9, the J call TRBJ2-5; a possible D gene is TRBD2 (6 bases). The CDR3 contains 14 residues. V gave up 0 bases and J gave up 5 bases, with 11 bases separating them. CDR1 is SGDLS and CDR2 is YYNGEE in the germline V gene. This chain's CDR3 is CASSVGTKRETQYF. DNA of the CDR3: TGTGCCAGCAGCGTAGGGACTAAGAGGGAGACCCAGTACTTC.

This clonotype was detected ten times or more. The genes are TRBV6-2 or TRBV6-3 and TRBJ2-2; no firm D call. Between the trimmed V and J ends, which lost 4 bases and 1 base, there was a span of 4 bases. CDR3 length: 13 amino acids. In germline, CDR1 is MNHEY, CDR2 SVGEGT. The CDR3: CASSWGNTGELFF. For the CDR3, the DNA is TGTGCCAGCAGTTGGGGGAACACCGGGGAGCTGTTTTTT.